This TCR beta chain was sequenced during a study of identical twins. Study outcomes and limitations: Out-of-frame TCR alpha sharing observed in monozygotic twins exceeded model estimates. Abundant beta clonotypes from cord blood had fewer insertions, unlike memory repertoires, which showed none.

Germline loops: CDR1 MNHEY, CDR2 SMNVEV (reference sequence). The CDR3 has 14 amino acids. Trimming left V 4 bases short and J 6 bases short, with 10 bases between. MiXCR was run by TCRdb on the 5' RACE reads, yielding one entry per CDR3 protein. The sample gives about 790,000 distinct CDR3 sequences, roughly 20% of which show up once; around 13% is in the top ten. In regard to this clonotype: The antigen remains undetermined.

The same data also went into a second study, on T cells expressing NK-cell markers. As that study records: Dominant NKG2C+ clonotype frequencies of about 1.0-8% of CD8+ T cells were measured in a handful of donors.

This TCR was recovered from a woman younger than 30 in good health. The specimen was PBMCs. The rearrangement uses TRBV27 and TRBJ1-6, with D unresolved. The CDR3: CASSSGISNSPLHF. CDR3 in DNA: TGTGCCAGCAGTTCGGGAATTAGTAATTCACCCCTCCACTTT.